Below, 29 T cell receptor beta chains from the same sample are listed, as sequenced in a study of spatial heterogeneity in lung cancer. The sample's time point: blood at routine non-recurrence follow-up after resection. Without sorting, whole RNA was sequenced from tumor, nontumor lung or frozen PBMC. One entry per CDR3 protein results from TCRdb running MiXCR on the 5' RACE reads. The sample comprises 95,000 to 130,000 distinct CDR3 sequences, less than 15% of which are singletons, and roughly 15% rests with the top ten. The sequences come from PBMCs, collected at follow-up. These receptors were obtained from a male donor with early-stage non-small cell lung cancer.

The chain joins TRBV24-1 to TRBJ2-3; TRBD2 agrees at 7 bases. Germline CDR1 is KGHDR and CDR2 is SFDVKD. The CDR3 runs 13 residues. V lost 9 bases and J lost 1; bases outside the gene matches: 3. CDR3 residues: CATSLAGTDTQYF. The DNA of the CDR3 is TGTGCCACCTCCCTAGCGGGCACAGATACGCAGTATTTT.

The genes are TRBV9 and TRBJ2-2; 11 nucleotides line up with TRBD2. CDR3 length: 17 amino acids. Germline CDR1 and CDR2: SGDLS and YYNGEE. J was trimmed by 4 bases and V by 5 bases; bases with no gene match: 10. As DNA, the CDR3 is TGTGCCAGCAGACCCTTCCTAGCGGGGGGCCCCACCGGGGAGCTGTTTTTT. Amino acid sequence: CASRPFLAGGPTGELFF.

V is TRBV6-6 and J is TRBJ1-2; 11 bases fit TRBD1. The V gene's germline CDR1 is MNHNY and CDR2 SVGAGI (reference sequence). This CDR3 region has 17 residues. Unmatched junction bases numbered 9, after V lost 2 bases and J lost 4 bases. CDR3 protein: CASSYGTGGSYPYGYTF. CDR3 sequence (DNA): TGTGCCAGCAGTTACGGGACAGGGGGGTCCTATCCCTATGGCTACACCTTC.

This clonotype has at least ten counts. The chain links TRBV20-1 to TRBJ2-7; D not resolved. This CDR3 is 13 amino acids long. CDR1 is DFQATT and CDR2 is SNEGSKA in the germline V gene (reference sequence). Trimming removed 6 bases at V and 2 bases at J, with 14 bases between. CDR3 nucleotides: TGCAGTGCCGTTGGCCGTACGGCCTACGAGCAGTACTTC. This gives the protein CSAVGRTAYEQYF.

This clonotype has a count of ten or more. The chain uses TRBV6-2 or TRBV6-3 and TRBJ2-3; D is tentatively TRBD1 or TRBD2 (5 bases each). This CDR3 comprises 16 residues. The germline CDR1 and CDR2 sequences are MNHEY and SVGEGT. V was pared by 6 bases and J by 2 bases, with 18 bases between. CDR3 sequence reads: CASRSPRGAHTDTQYF. CDR3 coding DNA: TGTGCCAGCAGGTCCCCTCGAGGGGCACACACAGATACGCAGTATTTT.

This clonotype was picked up many times. Germline and junction disagree at one end, which may indicate a read error. V and J are TRBV7-2 and TRBJ2-6, with TRBD1 as a possible D gene (6 bases). The CDR3 totals 18 residues. Germline loops: CDR1 SGHTA, CDR2 FQGNSA. The CDR3: CASTLGAGAFSGANVLTF. Written as DNA, the CDR3 is TGTGCCAGCACCTTAGGTGCAGGGGCCTTCTCTGGGGCCAACGTCCTGACTTTC.

This clonotype ranks as medium-sized. This chain connects TRBV4-1 to TRBJ1-6; possibly TRBD1 for D (5 bases). The CDR3 length is 17 residues. Germline loops: CDR1 MGHRA, CDR2 YSYEKL. Trimming took off 2 bases at V and 7 bases at J, with 18 bases between the two ends. CDR3 sequence reads: CASSQRGIRGRNSPLHF. CDR3 nucleotides: TGCGCCAGCAGCCAAAGAGGAATAAGGGGTCGGAATTCACCCCTCCACTTT.

This clonotype was picked up many times. V and J are TRBV20-1 and TRBJ2-7, with TRBD2 identical over 10 bases. V was clipped by 1 base and J by 2 bases; unmatched bases: 2. The CDR3 is made up of 14 amino acids. Germline V CDR1 and CDR2: DFQATT, SNEGSKA (reference sequence). The CDR3 region has the DNA TGCAGTGCTAGAGTCCTAGCGGGGGCCTACGAGCAGTACTTC. Amino acids: CSARVLAGAYEQYF.

This clonotype was observed many times. The chain combines TRBV9 with TRBJ2-5; tentatively, D is TRBD2 (6 bases). Germline V gene sequence: CDR1 SGDLS, CDR2 YYNGEE. The CDR3 extends over 13 amino acids. The germline V and J ends were trimmed by 1 base and 8 bases, with 12 bases remaining between them. CDR3 sequence (DNA): TGTGCCAGCAGCGTAACCATGCGGGGTACCCAGTACTTC. This translates into CASSVTMRGTQYF.

This clonotype has at least ten counts. This chain uses TRBV24-1 with TRBJ2-2; D tentatively reads TRBD1 or TRBD2 (5 bases each). The length of the CDR3 is 16 residues. The germline CDR1 and CDR2 sequences are KGHDR and SFDVKD. V lost 4 bases and J lost 5, with 16 bases in between. CDR3 sequence (DNA): TGTGCCACCAGTGAGTCCGGGACGGGGAAGACCGGGGAGCTGTTTTTT. Translation: CATSESGTGKTGELFF.

There are many counts of this clonotype. The chain joins TRBV12-3 or TRBV12-4 to TRBJ1-2; TRBD1 aligns across 10 bases. The V gene end was trimmed by 4 bases and the J gene end by 8 bases; junction bases not matched to a gene: 7. The CDR3 consists of 14 residues. The CDR3 bases are TGTGCCAGCAGTTCGACAGGGGGCACGAAAGGCTACACCTTC. It specifies CASSSTGGTKGYTF.

V usage is TRBV10-1 and J usage is TRBJ2-1; D uncertain. Trimming stripped 6 bases from V and 2 bases from J, with 8 bases between. The CDR3 runs 13 residues. Germline V CDR1 and CDR2: WNHNN, SYGVQD (reference sequence). CDR3 nucleotides: TGCGCCAGCAGCACCCGGGCCTACAATGAGCAGTTCTTC. It encodes CASSTRAYNEQFF.

This clonotype came up a few times. The chain links TRBV25-1 to TRBJ1-1; possible D gene TRBD1, 6 bases. Deletions cut 6 bases from V and 8 bases from J, with 16 bases between. Germline V gives CDR1 MGHDK, CDR2 SYGVNS. The CDR3 runs 13 residues. CDR3 sequence (DNA): TGTGCCAGCAGCTCTCAGGGGAGGACCGAAGCTTTCTTT. Translation gives CASSSQGRTEAFF.

The chain combines TRBV11-2 with TRBJ2-1; tentatively, D is TRBD1 or TRBD2 (5 bases each). The CDR3 extends over 13 amino acids. CDR1 is SGHAT, CDR2 FQNNGV, per germline. V was clipped by 5 bases and J by 9 bases, with 14 bases between them. The CDR3 sequence is CASSMLWDPEQFF. The CDR3 DNA is TGTGCCAGCAGCATGCTTTGGGACCCTGAGCAGTTCTTC.

This clonotype has just a few counts. The gene calls are TRBV2 and TRBJ2-5; TRBD2 is a possible D gene (6 bases). This CDR3 has 13 amino acids. Germline CDR1 SNHLY, CDR2 FYNNEI. The V gene lost 1 base and the J gene lost 5 bases, with 8 bases spanning the gap. The CDR3 loop is CASSEGLEETQYF. The CDR3 nucleotides read TGTGCCAGCAGTGAAGGACTAGAGGAGACCCAGTACTTC.

This chain uses TRBV27 with TRBJ2-3; 8 nucleotides agree with TRBD2. This CDR3 has 15 amino acids. Germline CDR1 MNHEY, CDR2 SMNVEV (reference sequence). J lost 3 bases, V lost 5 bases, and 7 bases had no gene match. DNA for the CDR3: TGTGCCAGCAGTGCCATGGCGGGGGGAACAGATACGCAGTATTTT. Translating it yields CASSAMAGGTDTQYF.

This clonotype was picked up many times. J is TRBJ1-4 and V is TRBV6-6; no definite D call. Trimming cost V 2 bases and J 4 bases, with 5 bases left between them. Germline CDR1 MNHNY, CDR2 SVGAGI (reference sequence). The CDR3 is 13 residues long. In DNA, the CDR3 is TGTGCCAGCAGTTACGTCGATAATGAAAAACTGTTTTTT. Encoded protein: CASSYVDNEKLFF.

The sample holds many counts of this clonotype. This chain links TRBV11-1 with TRBJ2-5; 10 bases fit TRBD1. The germline gives CDR1 SGHAT, CDR2 FQDESV (reference sequence). The ends lost 8 bases at V and 5 bases at J; junction bases unmatched: 5. The CDR3 contains 13 residues. Written as DNA, the CDR3 is TGTGCCAGCGGGGGACAGGGGATGGAGACCCAGTACTTC. This translates into CASGGQGMETQYF.

This clonotype has a handful of counts. The rearrangement links TRBV12-3 or TRBV12-4 to TRBJ2-5, with 13 nucleotides matching TRBD2. This CDR3 comprises 17 residues. Unmatched junction bases numbered 10, after V lost 2 bases and J lost 7 bases. CDR3 sequence reads: CASSLTRLAGGRGTQYF. The CDR3, as DNA: TGTGCCAGCAGTTTAACCCGACTAGCGGGGGGCCGTGGGACCCAGTACTTC.

This clonotype was found many times. This chain joins TRBV12-3 or TRBV12-4 and TRBJ1-5, with a possible D match to TRBD1 (5 bases). The CDR3 contains 15 residues. V lost 2 bases, J lost 0 bases, and 8 bases lay in between. The CDR3 DNA reads TGTGCCAGCAGTTTACGGGGGGTTAGCAATCAGCCCCAGCATTTT. Its protein is CASSLRGVSNQPQHF.

The chain has TRBV10-2 and TRBJ2-7; no firm D call. Trimming stripped 4 bases from V and 2 bases from J, with 9 bases between. This CDR3 is 13 amino acids long. Per germline, CDR1 WSHSY and CDR2 SAAADI. CDR3 loop: CASSGAPTYEQYF. The CDR3 DNA follows: TGCGCCAGCAGTGGGGCCCCAACCTACGAGCAGTACTTC.

This clonotype has a handful of counts. The chain combines TRBV10-2 with TRBJ2-3, with D tentatively TRBD2 (5 bases). Germline CDR1 is WSHSY and CDR2 is SAAADI. V lost 6 bases, J lost 4 bases, and 14 bases lay in between. The CDR3 contains 14 residues. This CDR3 is CASSSKRSSDTQYF. The CDR3 region has the DNA TGCGCCAGCAGCTCAAAGCGGTCTTCAGATACGCAGTATTTT.

The V call is TRBV11-1, the J call TRBJ1-2, with D unresolved. V was shortened by 5 bases and J by 5 bases, with 18 bases between the two germline ends. The CDR3 has 15 residues. Germline V CDR1 and CDR2: SGHAT, FQDESV (reference sequence). The CDR3 spells CASSPLLEGSYGYTF. The CDR3 DNA is TGTGCCAGCAGCCCCCTCCTTGAAGGGTCGTATGGCTACACCTTC.

V is TRBV3-1 and J is TRBJ2-7; D is ambiguous. V lost 0 bases and J lost 6, with 9 bases in between. The CDR3 runs 13 residues. The V gene's germline CDR1 is LGHDT and CDR2 YNNKEL (reference sequence). CDR3 loop: CASSQDTTVEQYF. In DNA form, the CDR3 reads TGTGCCAGCAGCCAAGATACAACAGTCGAGCAGTACTTC.

V usage is TRBV27 and J usage is TRBJ2-3; D gene ambiguous. The CDR3 contains 14 residues. The V gene lost 5 bases and the J gene lost 4 bases, with 13 bases spanning the gap. Germline V gives CDR1 MNHEY, CDR2 SMNVEV (reference sequence). The CDR3 DNA sequence: TGTGCCAGCAGTGGGCAAGGCTGGGCAGATACGCAGTATTTT. Translation: CASSGQGWADTQYF.

This clonotype occurred a few times. The DNA for the CDR3 is TGCGCCAGCAGCCAGGACACAACCTACGAGCAGTACTTC. Amino acid sequence: CASSQDTTYEQYF. The rearrangement joins TRBV4-3 to TRBJ2-7, with D possibly TRBD1 on 5 matching bases. V was clipped by 3 bases and J by 2 bases, with 8 bases between them. The CDR3 totals 13 residues. Germline CDR1 and CDR2: LGHNA and YSLEER.

The J gene is TRBJ1-1, the V gene TRBV2; 9 bases align to TRBD1. From germline, CDR1 is SNHLY and CDR2 FYNNEI. This CDR3 has 13 amino acids. V lost 7 bases to trimming and J lost 1 base; unmatched junction nucleotides: 1. Here the CDR3 reads CASTGQGNTEAFF. For the CDR3, the DNA is TGTGCCAGCACGGGACAGGGGAACACTGAAGCTTTCTTT.

This clonotype has ten or more counts. The chain carries TRBV4-1 and TRBJ2-1; TRBD1 might be the D (5 bases). Per germline, CDR1 MGHRA and CDR2 YSYEKL. V lost 0 bases, J lost 4 bases, and 10 bases lay in between. The CDR3 spans 15 residues. The CDR3 sequence is CASSQDATAYNEQFF. CDR3 DNA: TGCGCCAGCAGCCAAGACGCGACAGCGTACAATGAGCAGTTCTTC.

This clonotype was counted at least ten times. The V gene is TRBV18, the J gene TRBJ1-6, with TRBD1 matching 7 bases. CDR3 length: 13 residues. Germline V lookup: CDR1 KGHSH, CDR2 LQKENI. Germline trimming cut 4 bases from V and 9 bases from J; bases unmatched to any gene: 3. CDR3 DNA sequence: TGTGCCAGCTCACGGGACAGAAGTTCACCCCTCCACTTT. Its translation: CASSRDRSSPLHF.